Listed here are 14 T cell receptor beta chains from one sample, sequenced in a study of T-cell memory formation after mild COVID-19. TCRdb recomputed calls from the 5' RACE reads with MiXCR, one row per CDR3 protein. The sample carries some 450,000 distinct CDR3 sequences, approximately 20% recorded once. The specimen was PBMCs or a T cell subset sorted from them (not recorded which). The receptor source for this set is an adult woman who had mild COVID-19 (a few samples of this study predate the infection). Cell type and time point are not known.

This clonotype has a handful of counts. The chain recombines TRBV12-3 or TRBV12-4 with TRBJ1-6; TRBD1 agrees at 8 bases. V shed 6 bases, J shed 9 bases, and the junction held 10 bases outside the gene matches. This CDR3 is built from 15 residues. Here the CDR3 reads CASRHRDRRSSPLHF. The CDR3 coding sequence is TGTGCCAGCAGGCATCGGGACAGGCGGAGTTCACCCCTCCACTTT.

The genes are TRBV7-9 and TRBJ1-1; a possible D gene is TRBD1 (6 bases). The CDR3 extends over 14 amino acids. In germline, CDR1 is SEHNR, CDR2 FQNEAQ (reference sequence). V shed 5 bases and J shed 1 base, with 11 bases lying between them. This chain's CDR3 is CASSPGHANTEAFF. The CDR3 DNA follows: TGTGCCAGCAGCCCGGGACACGCGAACACTGAAGCTTTCTTT.

The rearrangement joins TRBV7-2 to TRBJ1-2; no clear D gene. The CDR3 is 15 amino acids. Trimming left V 0 bases short and J 0 bases short, with 8 bases between. In germline, CDR1 is SGHTA, CDR2 FQGNSA. The CDR3 DNA sequence: TGTGCCAGCAGCTTAGCGCGGGCTACTAACTATGGCTACACCTTC. This encodes CASSLARATNYGYTF. Variable domain in full (rest from reference TRBV7-2 and TRBJ1-2): GAGVSQSPSNKVTEKGKDVELRCDPISGHTALYWYRQSLGQGLEFLIYFQGNSAPDKSGLPSDRFSAERTGGSVSTLTIQRTQQEDSAVYLCASSLARATNYGYTFGSGTRLTVV.

This clonotype was seen at least ten times. The J gene is TRBJ2-1, the V gene TRBV20-1, with 8 bases that match TRBD2. This CDR3 has 11 residues. V lost 5 bases to trimming and J lost 8 bases; unmatched junction nucleotides: 2. Germline V gene data show CDR1 as DFQATT and CDR2 as SNEGSKA (reference sequence). CDR3 sequence: CSAWTSYEQFF. As DNA, the CDR3 is TGCAGTGCTTGGACTAGCTATGAGCAGTTCTTC.

There are a few counts of this clonotype. The V gene is TRBV14, the J gene TRBJ2-1, with 8 bases fitting TRBD2. The germline V gene encodes CDR1 SGHDN and CDR2 FVKESK. This CDR3 is 20 amino acids long. Unmatched junction bases numbered 15, after V lost 2 bases and J lost 0 bases. The CDR3 spells CASSQRRGAGAWSSYNEQFF. DNA for the CDR3: TGTGCCAGCAGCCAAAGACGGGGAGCGGGGGCATGGAGCTCCTACAATGAGCAGTTCTTC.

This clonotype was found a few times. This sequence joins TRBV30 and TRBJ2-7, with TRBD2 matching 7 bases. The CDR3 runs to 15 residues. The trim removed 2 bases at V and 1 base at J, leaving 8 bases unmatched. Germline V gene data show CDR1 as GTSNPN and CDR2 as SVGIG (reference sequence). The CDR3 sequence is CAWSPSGVLSYEQYF. CDR3 in DNA: TGTGCCTGGAGTCCCAGCGGGGTTTTGTCCTACGAGCAGTACTTC.

The chain joins TRBV4-1 to TRBJ2-1; 12 nucleotides align to TRBD2. The CDR3 runs to 16 residues. V lost 2 bases, J lost 6 bases, and 5 bases stayed unmatched. Germline CDR1 reads MGHRA; CDR2 reads YSYEKL. The CDR3 DNA follows: TGCGCCAGCAGCCAACTACTAGCGGGGGGAGGCAATGAGCAGTTCTTC. This codes for CASSQLLAGGGNEQFF.

The V call is TRBV20-1, the J call TRBJ1-5; 10 nucleotides align to TRBD1. Germline values: CDR1 DFQATT, CDR2 SNEGSKA (reference sequence). The junction had 6 bases not matched to a gene; V was cut back by 0 bases and J by 4 bases. This CDR3 comprises 16 residues. The CDR3 loop reads CSARETGGRKNQPQHF. CDR3 coding DNA: TGCAGTGCTAGAGAGACAGGGGGCCGGAAAAATCAGCCCCAGCATTTT.

V usage is TRBV10-2 and J usage is TRBJ2-7; D is perhaps TRBD2 (5 bases). The V end was cut by 2 bases, the J end by 4 bases, with 12 bases between. Germline lookup yields CDR1 WSHSY and CDR2 SAAADI. This CDR3 spans 14 amino acids. This chain's CDR3 is CASSEGSLAYEQYF. CDR3 nucleotides: TGCGCCAGCAGTGAGGGCAGCCTAGCTTACGAGCAGTACTTC.

The chain is built from TRBV4-2 and TRBJ2-1, with 7 positions matching TRBD2. The CDR3 runs 14 residues. Germline V gene data show CDR1 as LGHNA and CDR2 as YNFKEQ. Trimming at V came to 0 bases and at J to 6 bases, leaving 2 bases not matched to a gene. CDR3 in DNA: TGTGCCAGCAGCCAAGACGGGGGGTTCAATGAGCAGTTCTTC. Encoded protein: CASSQDGGFNEQFF.

Only a few counts were recorded for this clonotype. The chain joins TRBV28 to TRBJ1-2; 9 positions match TRBD1. Germline V gives CDR1 MDHEN, CDR2 SYDVKM. CDR3 length: 13 amino acids. J was trimmed by 7 bases and V by 7 bases; bases with no gene match: 7. Written as DNA, the CDR3 is TGTGCCAGCATTATACAGGGGGCTGGTGGCTACACCTTC. Translated, it gives CASIIQGAGGYTF.

V gene TRBV12-3 or TRBV12-4 combines with J gene TRBJ2-2; 8 bases fit TRBD2. The CDR3 is made up of 13 amino acids. The V segment lost 2 bases and the J segment 7 bases; nucleotides outside the gene matches: 0. CDR3 sequence: CASSLTSGGELFF. The CDR3, as DNA: TGTGCCAGCAGTTTAACTAGCGGCGGGGAGCTGTTTTTT.

V gene TRBV3-1 combines with J gene TRBJ2-3; D not resolved. Trimming took off 1 base at V and 6 bases at J, with 5 bases between the two ends. This CDR3 is built from 12 residues. The germline V gene has CDR1 LGHDT and CDR2 YNNKEL (reference sequence). The CDR3 spells CASSQVRDTQYF. CDR3 in DNA: TGTGCCAGCAGCCAAGTTCGTGATACGCAGTATTTT.

This clonotype was seen more than once but under ten times. The chain is built from TRBV5-6 and TRBJ2-7; D might be TRBD1 (5 bases). Germline-derived CDR1 and CDR2 are SGHDT and YYEEEE. The CDR3 covers 15 residues. V was cut by 2 bases and J by 0 bases, with 12 bases left in between. The CDR3 spells CASSLTGTASYEQYF. The DNA of the CDR3 is TGTGCCAGCAGCTTAACAGGAACTGCCTCCTACGAGCAGTACTTC.